Listed here are 25 T cell receptor beta chains from one sample, sequenced in a study of control samples from healthy donors and cancer patients (dated by TCRdb to 2020 to 2022). Library construction relied on the immunoSEQ multiplex PCR assay. Imported from immuneACCESS, the table was reduced by TCRdb to in-frame sequences with V and J called. These copies leave out some clones; in studies compared against another copy, an unresolved V gene accounts for under half, and the cause of the remainder is not known. The sample table lists 120,000 or so clones, over 75% of them with a count of one. Just under 3% of the sample goes to the ten largest clones. The sample consisted of blood. These receptors all come from a man aged 60-69 years in good health.

The genes are TRBV6-2 or TRBV6-3 and TRBJ2-7; D unresolved. CDR3 length equals 14 residues. V dropped 6 bases and J dropped 4 bases, with 16 bases sitting between them. CDR1 MNHEY and CDR2 SVGEGT come from the germline V gene. CDR3 sequence (DNA): TGTGCCAGCAGCGGTTGGGATTCAGTTTACGAGCAGTACTTC. Its translation: CASSGWDSVYEQYF.

Notes on this clone: One end of the junction is discordant with germline, which a read error may explain. This chain connects TRBV11-2 to TRBJ2-6, with D possibly called TRBD1 or TRBD2 (5 bases each). The CDR3 extends over 16 amino acids. CDR1 is SGHAT and CDR2 is FQNNGV in the germline V gene. For the CDR3, the DNA is TGTGCCAGCAGCCTAGACCCAGGGACCGGGGCCAACGTCCTGACTTTC. This translates into CASSLDPGTGANVLTF.

The chain employs TRBV6-4 and TRBJ1-4, with 8 bases matching TRBD1. The CDR3 contains 16 residues. Losses at the gene ends were 6 bases for V and 4 bases for J; bases not matched to a gene: 10. Germline CDR1 is MRHNA and CDR2 is SNTAGT. CDR3 DNA sequence: TGTGCCAGCAGGACCGGACAGGGTAAATATAATGAAAAACTGTTTTTT. Translation gives CASRTGQGKYNEKLFF.

V usage is TRBV6-5 and J usage is TRBJ1-5; a possible D gene is TRBD1 (5 bases). With 6 bases removed from V and 5 bases from J, the gap between germline ends came to 14 bases. The CDR3 extends over 14 amino acids. Germline CDR1 MNHEY, CDR2 SVGAGI. The CDR3 sequence: CASRGEGYDQPQHF. The DNA for the CDR3 is TGTGCCAGCAGAGGAGAGGGGTACGATCAGCCCCAGCATTTT.

V usage is TRBV6-5 and J usage is TRBJ1-2; weak D call: TRBD1 (5 bases). Looked up from germline, CDR1 is MNHEY and CDR2 is SVGAGI. The length of the CDR3 is 13 residues. V lost 0 bases to trimming and J lost 7 bases, with 9 bases between them. CDR3 bases: TGTGCCAGCAGTTACTCCCAGGGCACTGGCTACACCTTC. Translation: CASSYSQGTGYTF.

The rearrangement uses TRBV30 and TRBJ1-5, with 8 bases aligning to TRBD1. The germline V gene encodes CDR1 GTSNPN and CDR2 SVGIG (reference sequence). Germline trimming cut 1 base from V and 3 bases from J; bases unmatched to any gene: 5. This CDR3 is built from 15 residues. CDR3 sequence (DNA): TGTGCCTGGAGTGGACAGGGGAGCGACAATCAGCCCCAGCATTTT. Its translation: CAWSGQGSDNQPQHF.

This clone has a single count. This sequence joins TRBV6-5 and TRBJ2-3, with no clear D. CDR1 MNHEY and CDR2 SVGAGI come from the germline V gene. This CDR3 is 14 amino acids long. V lost 7 bases to trimming and J lost 2 bases, with 13 bases between them. The DNA for the CDR3 is TGTGCCAGCAAGTCTAGTCTCATCACAGATACGCAGTATTTT. Residues: CASKSSLITDTQYF.

The chain is built from TRBV6-6 and TRBJ2-7; D might be TRBD2 (6 bases). The V gene lost 6 bases and the J gene lost 2 bases, with 17 bases spanning the gap. Germline V CDR1 and CDR2: MNHNY, SVGAGI (reference sequence). The CDR3 contains 15 residues. The CDR3 protein is CASRDRGAPTYEQYF. The CDR3 DNA sequence: TGTGCCAGCAGGGACCGCGGGGCGCCAACCTACGAGCAGTACTTC.

The chain links TRBV19 to TRBJ1-6; TRBD1 is a possible D gene (6 bases). There are 12 residues in the CDR3. Germline assignment: CDR1 LNHDA and CDR2 SQIVND (reference sequence). Trimming stripped 8 bases from V and 10 bases from J, with 12 bases between. The CDR3 is CASAGEGSPLHF. In nucleotides, the CDR3 is TGTGCCAGTGCAGGGGAGGGGTCACCCCTCCACTTT.

The V gene is TRBV6-5, the J gene TRBJ2-2; 8 bases agree with TRBD2. Germline V gene data show CDR1 as MNHEY and CDR2 as SVGAGI. The CDR3 length is 15 residues. V lost 9 bases, J lost 6 bases, and 12 bases stayed unmatched. The CDR3 sequence is CASSESGGGAGELFF. As DNA, the CDR3 is TGTGCCAGTTCCGAAAGCGGGGGCGGGGCCGGGGAGCTGTTTTTT.

V is TRBV18 and J is TRBJ1-1, with D unresolved. The CDR3 length is 12 residues. The V gene lost 3 bases and the J gene lost 5 bases, with 7 bases spanning the gap. CDR1 is KGHSH and CDR2 is LQKENI in the germline V gene. CDR3 amino acids: CASSPSRTEAFF. The CDR3 nucleotides are TGTGCCAGCTCACCGTCAAGAACTGAAGCTTTCTTT.

This sequence joins TRBV6-4 and TRBJ2-7, with D unclear. With 0 bases removed from V and 0 bases from J, the gap between germline ends came to 12 bases. The CDR3 has 16 residues. Germline V gene data show CDR1 as MRHNA and CDR2 as SNTAGT. The CDR3 reads CASSDSGLGFSYEQYF. CDR3 in DNA: TGTGCCAGCAGTGACTCGGGTCTGGGGTTCTCCTACGAGCAGTACTTC.

This chain links TRBV7-3 with TRBJ2-3; weak D call: TRBD2 (6 bases). The V gene lost 5 bases and the J gene lost 6 bases, with 15 bases spanning the gap. Looked up from germline, CDR1 is SGHTA and CDR2 is FQGTGA. This CDR3 has 14 residues. CDR3 DNA sequence: TGTGCCAGCAGCCCGGGCGGCGGGGTGGATACGCAGTATTTT. It encodes CASSPGGGVDTQYF.

This sequence joins TRBV5-4 and TRBJ2-3; 7 nucleotides line up with TRBD2. After removal of 2 bases from V and 4 bases from J, the junction contained 4 bases not matched to a gene. CDR1 and CDR2 (germline): SGHNT, YYREEE (reference sequence). This CDR3 has 14 amino acids. CDR3 region: CASSLGLGSDTQYF. The CDR3 nucleotides are TGTGCCAGCAGCTTAGGACTAGGTTCAGATACGCAGTATTTT.

This sequence joins TRBV7-3 and TRBJ1-1; D might be TRBD1 (5 bases). The CDR3 loop spans 15 amino acids. Germline CDR1 SGHTA, CDR2 FQGTGA. Trimming cost V 0 bases and J 1 base, with 9 bases left between them. DNA for the CDR3: TGTGCCAGCAGCTTAACGACAGTTGCGAACACTGAAGCTTTCTTT. Its protein is CASSLTTVANTEAFF.

The CDR3 sequence is CASSYLGGDTQYF. CDR3 in DNA: TGTGCCAGCAGTTATCTCGGGGGGGATACGCAGTATTTT. This chain links TRBV6-6 with TRBJ2-3, with 7 bases aligning to TRBD2. The germline CDR1 and CDR2 sequences are MNHNY and SVGAGI (reference sequence). V lost 3 bases and J lost 6; bases outside the gene matches: 3. The CDR3 is 13 residues long.

The genes are TRBV10-3 and TRBJ2-3, with TRBD2 matching over 9 bases. The V segment lost 0 bases and the J segment 7 bases; nucleotides outside the gene matches: 11. Germline-derived CDR1 and CDR2 are ENHRY and SYGVKD. This CDR3 comprises 17 residues. The CDR3 DNA reads as TGTGCCATCAGTGAGTCGGCGGGGGGGCCTGGTTTGAATACGCAGTATTTT. This gives the protein CAISESAGGPGLNTQYF.

The V gene is TRBV7-2, the J gene TRBJ1-1; possibly TRBD1 for D (6 bases). V lost 0 bases and J lost 4, with 12 bases in between. The CDR3 covers 15 residues. Germline V gene sequence: CDR1 SGHTA, CDR2 FQGNSA. Written as DNA, the CDR3 is TGTGCCAGCAGCTTAGCAACAGGGCTTGGCACTGAAGCTTTCTTT. Translating it yields CASSLATGLGTEAFF.

DNA for the CDR3: TGTGCCAGCAGCTACGGGAGTAATCAGCCCCAGCATTTT. It encodes CASSYGSNQPQHF. This sequence joins TRBV5-6 and TRBJ1-5, with no clear D. Trimming shortened V by 3 bases and J by 4 bases, and 8 bases separated the two germline ends. Germline V gene data show CDR1 as SGHDT and CDR2 as YYEEEE. The CDR3 has 13 residues.

The V call is TRBV7-2, the J call TRBJ2-1; D gene ambiguous. There are 12 residues in the CDR3. Germline V CDR1 and CDR2: SGHTA, FQGNSA. V was pared by 4 bases and J by 8 bases, with 9 bases between. CDR3 loop: CASSYTIHEQFF. CDR3 nucleotide sequence: TGTGCCAGCAGCTACACCATTCATGAGCAGTTCTTC. Variable domain in full (rest from reference TRBV7-2 and TRBJ2-1): GAGVSQSPSNKVTEKGKDVELRCDPISGHTALYWYRQSLGQGLEFLIYFQGNSAPDKSGLPSDRFSAERTGGSVSTLTIQRTQQEDSAVYLCASSYTIHEQFFGPGTRLTVL.

The V gene is TRBV5-4, the J gene TRBJ1-1; tentatively, D is TRBD1 (5 bases). CDR1 is SGHNT, CDR2 YYREEE, per germline (reference sequence). V lost 4 bases to trimming and J lost 8 bases, with 15 bases between them. This CDR3 comprises 13 residues. The CDR3 here is CASSVKGLGEAFF. CDR3 in DNA: TGTGCCAGCAGCGTCAAGGGGCTAGGAGAAGCTTTCTTT.

V gene TRBV7-2 combines with J gene TRBJ2-7, with TRBD2 identical over 10 bases. The J segment lost 3 bases and the V segment lost 8 bases, leaving 13 bases of the junction unmatched. The CDR3 totals 16 residues. Germline V gene lookup returns CDR1 SGHTA and CDR2 FQGNSA. The CDR3 is CASVGGSGGPGYEQYF. CDR3 DNA: TGTGCCAGCGTCGGGGGTAGCGGGGGGCCGGGCTACGAGCAGTACTTC.

The chain combines TRBV10-3 with TRBJ2-7, with a weak D call TRBD1 (5 bases). Germline-derived CDR1 and CDR2 are ENHRY and SYGVKD. CDR3 length equals 14 residues. V shed 0 bases and J shed 3 bases, with 9 bases lying between them. The CDR3 sequence: CAISESFQGYEQYF. In nucleotides, the CDR3 is TGTGCCATCAGTGAGTCATTTCAGGGCTACGAGCAGTACTTC.

This chain connects TRBV5-1 to TRBJ2-3; D might be TRBD1 (6 bases). Germline V gene lookup returns CDR1 SGHRS and CDR2 YFSETQ. CDR3 length equals 14 residues. V lost 2 bases, J lost 6 bases, and 13 bases lay in between. The CDR3 is CASSLTGFMDTQYF. For the CDR3, the DNA is TGCGCCAGCAGCTTAACAGGGTTTATGGATACGCAGTATTTT.

The chain recombines TRBV27 with TRBJ2-7; D is possibly TRBD1 or TRBD2 (5 bases each). V was clipped by 3 bases and J by 7 bases, with 16 bases between them. This CDR3 is built from 14 residues. Germline values: CDR1 MNHEY, CDR2 SMNVEV (reference sequence). The CDR3 bases are TGTGCCAGCAGTTTCGAGGTGGGGCCGGGGGAGCAGTACTTC. Amino acid sequence: CASSFEVGPGEQYF.